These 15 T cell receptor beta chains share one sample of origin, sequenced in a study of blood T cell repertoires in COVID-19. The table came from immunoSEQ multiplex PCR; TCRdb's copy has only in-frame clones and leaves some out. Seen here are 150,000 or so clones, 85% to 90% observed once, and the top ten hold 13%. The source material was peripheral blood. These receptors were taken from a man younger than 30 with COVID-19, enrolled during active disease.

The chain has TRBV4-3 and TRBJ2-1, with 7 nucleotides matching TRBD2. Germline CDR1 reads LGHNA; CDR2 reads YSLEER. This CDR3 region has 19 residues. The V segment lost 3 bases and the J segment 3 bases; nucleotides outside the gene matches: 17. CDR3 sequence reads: CASSHQFPVRTRRYNEQFF. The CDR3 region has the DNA TGCGCCAGCAGCCACCAATTCCCGGTCAGGACTAGACGCTACAATGAGCAGTTCTTC.

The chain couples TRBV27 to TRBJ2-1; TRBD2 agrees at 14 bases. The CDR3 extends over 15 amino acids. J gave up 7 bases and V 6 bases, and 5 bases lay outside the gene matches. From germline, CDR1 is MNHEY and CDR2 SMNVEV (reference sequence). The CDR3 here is CASSPGLAGVNEQFF. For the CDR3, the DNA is TGTGCCAGCAGCCCGGGACTAGCGGGAGTAAATGAGCAGTTCTTC.

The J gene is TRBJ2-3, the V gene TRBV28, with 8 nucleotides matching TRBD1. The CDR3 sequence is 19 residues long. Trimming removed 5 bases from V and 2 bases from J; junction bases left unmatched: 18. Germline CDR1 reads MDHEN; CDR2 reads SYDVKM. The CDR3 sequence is CASSGTDRERGSDTDTQYF. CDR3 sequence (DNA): TGTGCCAGCAGTGGCACGGACAGGGAAAGAGGGAGCGACACAGATACGCAGTATTTT.

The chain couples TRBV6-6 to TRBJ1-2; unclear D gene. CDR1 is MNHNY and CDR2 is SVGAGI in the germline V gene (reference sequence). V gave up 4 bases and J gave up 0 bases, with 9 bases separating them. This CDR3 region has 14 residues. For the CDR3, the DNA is TGTGCCAGCAGTTCGAGAGGAGCTAACTATGGCTACACCTTC. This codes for CASSSRGANYGYTF.

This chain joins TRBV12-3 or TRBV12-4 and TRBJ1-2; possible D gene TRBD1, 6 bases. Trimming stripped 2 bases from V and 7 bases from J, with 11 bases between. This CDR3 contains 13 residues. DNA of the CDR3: TGTGCCAGCAGTTTATCAGGGGCGGCTGGCTACACCTTC. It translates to CASSLSGAAGYTF.

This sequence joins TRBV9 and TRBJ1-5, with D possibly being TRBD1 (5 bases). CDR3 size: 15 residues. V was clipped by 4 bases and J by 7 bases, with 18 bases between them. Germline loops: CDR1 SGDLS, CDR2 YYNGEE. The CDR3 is CASSKDGGMAQPQHF. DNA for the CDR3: TGTGCCAGCAGCAAGGACGGGGGAATGGCGCAGCCCCAGCATTTT.

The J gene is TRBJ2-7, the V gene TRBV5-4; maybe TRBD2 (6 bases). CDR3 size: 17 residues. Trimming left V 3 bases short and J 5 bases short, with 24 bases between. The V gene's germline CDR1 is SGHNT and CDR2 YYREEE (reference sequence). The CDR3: CASSSTPRPTRINEQYF. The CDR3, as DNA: TGTGCCAGCAGCTCCACACCGAGGCCGACTAGAATTAACGAGCAGTACTTC.

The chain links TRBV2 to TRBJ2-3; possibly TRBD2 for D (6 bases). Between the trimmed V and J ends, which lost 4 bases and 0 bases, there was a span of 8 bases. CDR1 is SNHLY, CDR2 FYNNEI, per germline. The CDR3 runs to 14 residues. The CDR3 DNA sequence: TGTGCCAGCAGTGGGGGGGACAGCACAGATACGCAGTATTTT. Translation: CASSGGDSTDTQYF.

In DNA, the CDR3 is TGTGCCTGGTGTTTTTCAGGACAGTGGAATGAGCAGTTCTTC. The encoded protein is CAWCFSGQWNEQFF. The chain recombines TRBV30 with TRBJ2-1, with D possibly matching TRBD1 (6 bases). V lost 5 bases, J lost 7 bases, and 18 bases lay in between. Germline V gene sequence: CDR1 GTSNPN, CDR2 SVGIG (reference sequence). The CDR3 is 14 amino acids. Full variable domain (outside the CDR3, taken from reference TRBV30 and TRBJ2-1): SQTIHQWPATLVQPVGSPLSLECTVEGTSNPNLYWYRQAAGRGLQLLFYSVGIGQISSEVPQNLSASRPQDRQFILSSKKLLLSDSGFYLCAWCFSGQWNEQFFGPGTRLTVL.

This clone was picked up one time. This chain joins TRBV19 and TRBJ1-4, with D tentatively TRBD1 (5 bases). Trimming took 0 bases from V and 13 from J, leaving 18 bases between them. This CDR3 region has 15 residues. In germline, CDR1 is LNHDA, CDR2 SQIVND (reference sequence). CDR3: CASSIERGTGGGLFF. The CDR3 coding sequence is TGTGCCAGTAGTATAGAACGGGGGACCGGCGGGGGACTGTTTTTT.

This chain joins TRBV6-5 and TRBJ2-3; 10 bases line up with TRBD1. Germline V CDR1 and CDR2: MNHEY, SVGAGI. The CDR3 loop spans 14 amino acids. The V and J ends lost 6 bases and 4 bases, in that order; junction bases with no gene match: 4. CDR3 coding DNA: TGTGCCAGCAGCCAGACAGGGGGCGCAGATACGCAGTATTTT. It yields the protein CASSQTGGADTQYF.

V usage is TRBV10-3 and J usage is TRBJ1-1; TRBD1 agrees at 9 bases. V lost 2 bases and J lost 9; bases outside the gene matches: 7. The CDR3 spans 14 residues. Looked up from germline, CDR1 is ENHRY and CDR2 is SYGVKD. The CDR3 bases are TGTGCCATCAGTGAGGGACAGGGGAAGGAGAAAGCTTTCTTT. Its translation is CAISEGQGKEKAFF.

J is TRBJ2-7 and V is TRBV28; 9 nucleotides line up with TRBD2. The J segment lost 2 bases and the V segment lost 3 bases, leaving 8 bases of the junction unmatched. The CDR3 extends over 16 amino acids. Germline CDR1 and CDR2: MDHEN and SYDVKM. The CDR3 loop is CASSFHSGTSPYEQYF. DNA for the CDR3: TGTGCCAGCAGTTTCCATTCCGGGACTAGCCCCTACGAGCAGTACTTC.

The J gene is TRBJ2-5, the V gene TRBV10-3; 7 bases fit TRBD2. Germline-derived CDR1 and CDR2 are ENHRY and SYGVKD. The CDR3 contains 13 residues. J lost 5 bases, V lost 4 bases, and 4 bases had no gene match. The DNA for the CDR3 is TGTGCCATCAGTGTAGGGGAGGGGGAGACCCAGTACTTC. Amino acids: CAISVGEGETQYF.

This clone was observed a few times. The CDR3 region has the DNA TGTGCCAGCAGCTGGGGGACGGGGGATAATTCACCCCTCCACTTT. This gives the protein CASSWGTGDNSPLHF. The rearrangement joins TRBV5-6 to TRBJ1-6; tentative D call: TRBD1 (5 bases). V lost 3 bases to trimming and J lost 5 bases, with 12 bases between them. This CDR3 region has 15 residues. Germline V lookup: CDR1 SGHDT, CDR2 YYEEEE.